Listed below are T cell receptor beta chains from one sample, sequenced in a study of T cell responses to AZD1222 COVID-19 vaccine. The assay was immunoSEQ multiplex PCR, and TCRdb's table has in-frame clones only and misses some. The sample lists 120,000 or so clones; 70% to 90% were seen once. This sample comprised peripheral blood, obtained on day 0 of AZD1222 vaccination. The receptors derive from an adult in good health. CDR3s include the opening cysteine and the closing phenylalanine or tryptophan. Each record gives: clone size, D gene, V gene, J gene, CDR3 DNA, CDR3 protein. D genes are given only for firm matches. Some rows mark clone size as missing; the rest say once, few, many or name a class of expanded clone.

>-|-|TRBV7-9|TRBJ2-7
TGTGCCAGCAGCTTTAGGCCCTACGAGCAGTACTTC
CASSFRPYEQYF
>-|-|TRBV5-1|TRBJ1-6
TGCGCCAGCAATTCGGCGGACTCCTATAATTCACCCCTCCACTTT
CASNSADSYNSPLHF
>-|TRBD2|TRBV4-1|TRBJ2-1
TGCGCCAGCAGCCTCTATCTAGCGGAGGCCTACAATGAGCAGTTCTTC
CASSLYLAEAYNEQFF
>-|-|TRBV3-1/TRBV3-2|TRBJ1-6
TGTGCCAGCCACCCGGGGAGCTCCTATAATTCACCCCTCCACTTT
CASHPGSSYNSPLHF
>-|-|TRBV7-8|TRBJ2-7
TGTGCCAGCAGCCGAGAGGGGCACGGGTTCTACGAGCAGTACTTC
CASSREGHGFYEQYF
>-|TRBD1|TRBV29-1|TRBJ1-1
TGCAGCGTGGACAGGGCGGGGAACACTGAAGCTTTCTTT
CSVDRAGNTEAFF
>-|-|TRBV28|TRBJ1-5
TGTGCCAGCAGTTTTCCGTTGAACAATCAGCCCCAGCATTTT
CASSFPLNNQPQHF
>-|-|TRBV5-1|TRBJ1-1
TGCGCCATCCCCCCTGAAGCTTTCTTT
CAIPPEAFF
>-|-|TRBV12-5|TRBJ1-5
TGTGCTAGTGGCTCGGCCGGTTGGGCCAATCAGCCCCAGCATTTT
CASGSAGWANQPQHF
>-|-|TRBV19|TRBJ1-5
TGTGCCAGTAGTGTCGGGGGATGGAGCAATCAGCCCCAGCATTTT
CASSVGGWSNQPQHF
>-|TRBD1|TRBV5-1|TRBJ2-7
TGCGCCAGCACTCCCCAGGGGGCGGGGGAGCAGTACTTC
CASTPQGAGEQYF
>-|-|TRBV28|TRBJ1-2
TGTGCCAGCAGTTTATTTCGGGGTAGGGGCTTAGGGGGCTACACCTTC
CASSLFRGRGLGGYTF
>-|TRBD2|TRBV5-4|TRBJ2-2
TGTGCCAGCAGGACTAGCGGGGGGACCGGGGAGCTGTTTTTT
CASRTSGGTGELFF
>once|TRBD1|TRBV7-6|TRBJ2-7
TGTGCCAGCAGCTTAGGAGTAGGACAGGGCAGTTCTTACGAGCAGTACTTC
CASSLGVGQGSSYEQYF
>-|-|TRBV5-1|TRBJ2-1
TGCGCCAGCAGCTTGTTCGGTGGGGGTGGCAATGAGCAGTTCTTC
CASSLFGGGGNEQFF
>-|TRBD2|TRBV24-1|TRBJ2-1
TGTGCCACCAGTGACCCGGCGCTAGCGGGGTCCTACAATGAGCAGTTCTTC
CATSDPALAGSYNEQFF
>-|TRBD1|TRBV3-1/TRBV3-2|TRBJ1-5
TGTGCCAGCAGCCCTCGACAGGGGCTGCCCCAGCATTTT
CASSPRQGLPQHF
>-|-|TRBV3-1/TRBV3-2|TRBJ1-5
TGTGCCAGCAGCCAAGACATTACCCTTCAGCCCCAGCATTTT
CASSQDITLQPQHF
>-|-|TRBV5-6|TRBJ1-2
TGTGCCAGCAGCTCCGACAGTTCTTCTGGCTACACCTTC
CASSSDSSSGYTF
>-|-|TRBV21-1|TRBJ1-2
TGTGCCAGCACCCTGAGGGGCCGACTCGGCTACACCTTC
CASTLRGRLGYTF
>-|TRBD1|TRBV24-1|TRBJ2-2
TGTGCCACCAGTGATTTGAGTGCCAGGGGGTCCGGGGAGCTGTTTTTT
CATSDLSARGSGELFF
>-|-|TRBV12-5|TRBJ2-7
TGTGCTAGTGGGACAGTCTACGAGCAGTACTTC
CASGTVYEQYF
>-|TRBD1|TRBV28|TRBJ1-5
TGTGCCAGCAGATACCGGGACAGCCGCAATCAGCCCCAGCATTTT
CASRYRDSRNQPQHF
>-|TRBD1|TRBV7-2|TRBJ2-5
TGTGCCAGCAGCCTACAGGGGGTTGAGGAGACCCAGTACTTC
CASSLQGVEETQYF
>-|TRBD1|TRBV7-9|TRBJ2-2
TGTGCCAGCAGCTTTGCCGGGACAGGGATGTCCGGGGAGCTGTTTTTT
CASSFAGTGMSGELFF
>-|-|TRBV7-9|TRBJ2-6
TGTGCCAGCAGCTCCCCTGGGGCCAACGTCCTGACTTTC
CASSSPGANVLTF
>once|-|TRBV4-1|TRBJ2-7
TGCGCCAGCAGCCTCAACGAACAGGGACCCTACGAGCAGTACTTC
CASSLNEQGPYEQYF
>-|-|TRBV6-5|TRBJ2-2
TGTGCCGTTGGTCTGGGTCGGATTCGGACCGGGGAGCTGTTTTTT
CAVGLGRIRTGELFF
>once|-|TRBV15|TRBJ1-1
TGTGCCACCAGCAGAGAATTGACAGGAGCGAACACTGAAGCTTTCTTT
CATSRELTGANTEAFF
>-|-|TRBV9|TRBJ2-7
TGTGCCAGCAGCGTAGGCCCAGGGGGGGTTTCCTACGAGCAGTACTTC
CASSVGPGGVSYEQYF
>-|TRBD2|TRBV14|TRBJ2-7
TGTGCCAGCAGCCGTGGGACTAGCGCTTTTGACGAGCAGTACTTC
CASSRGTSAFDEQYF
>-|TRBD2|TRBV19|TRBJ2-2
TGTGCCAGTAGTGGAACTAGCGGGGGGATCCAACACAACTCAAACACCGGGGAGCTGTTTTTT
CASSGTSGGIQHNSNTGELFF
>-|-|TRBV24-1|TRBJ2-7
TGTGCCACTTTAAAGACAGCGTCCTACGAGCAGTACTTC
CATLKTASYEQYF
>-|-|TRBV20-1|TRBJ1-4
TGCAGTGCTAGTCCCGACTCCCGGGGGCTGTTTTTT
CSASPDSRGLFF
>-|-|TRBV19|TRBJ2-1
TGTGCCAGTAGTATATCAGGGGAGCGAAGTGAGCAGTTCTTC
CASSISGERSEQFF
>-|-|TRBV6-5|TRBJ1-2
TGTGCCAGCAGTTGGGGGGATCGTGGCTACACCTTC
CASSWGDRGYTF
>-|-|TRBV7-6|TRBJ2-7
TGTGCCAGCAGCTTAGCAGCAGGGTTCTCCGGGCAGTACTTC
CASSLAAGFSGQYF
>-|TRBD1|TRBV9|TRBJ2-6
TGTGCCAGCAGCATACCGGGGACAGGCTCTGGGGCCAACGTCCTGACTTTC
CASSIPGTGSGANVLTF
>-|-|TRBV3-1/TRBV3-2|TRBJ1-2
TGTGCCAGCAGCCACCGGGATTACATCTATGGCTACACCTTC
CASSHRDYIYGYTF